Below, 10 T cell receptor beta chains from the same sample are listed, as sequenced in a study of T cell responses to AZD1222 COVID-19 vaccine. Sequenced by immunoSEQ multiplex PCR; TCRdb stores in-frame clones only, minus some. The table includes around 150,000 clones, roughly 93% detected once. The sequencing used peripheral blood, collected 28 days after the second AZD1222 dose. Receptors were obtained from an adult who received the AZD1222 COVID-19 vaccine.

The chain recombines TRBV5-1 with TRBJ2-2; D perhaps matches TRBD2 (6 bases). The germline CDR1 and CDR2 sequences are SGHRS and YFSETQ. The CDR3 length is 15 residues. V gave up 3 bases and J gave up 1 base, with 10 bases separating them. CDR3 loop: CASSSAGGNTGELFF. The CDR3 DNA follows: TGCGCCAGCAGCTCTGCCGGGGGGAACACCGGGGAGCTGTTTTTT.

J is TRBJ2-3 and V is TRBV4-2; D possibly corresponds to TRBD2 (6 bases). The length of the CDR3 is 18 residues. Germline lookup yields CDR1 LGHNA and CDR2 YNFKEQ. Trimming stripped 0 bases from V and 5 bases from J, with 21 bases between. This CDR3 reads CASSQDGGTLPLGDTQYF. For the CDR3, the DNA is TGTGCCAGCAGCCAAGATGGCGGGACTCTCCCCTTGGGAGATACGCAGTATTTT.

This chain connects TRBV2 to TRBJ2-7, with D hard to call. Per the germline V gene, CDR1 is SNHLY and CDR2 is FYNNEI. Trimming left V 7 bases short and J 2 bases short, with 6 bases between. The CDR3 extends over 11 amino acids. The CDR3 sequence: CASKSPYEQYF. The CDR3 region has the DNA TGTGCCAGCAAGTCTCCCTACGAGCAGTACTTC.

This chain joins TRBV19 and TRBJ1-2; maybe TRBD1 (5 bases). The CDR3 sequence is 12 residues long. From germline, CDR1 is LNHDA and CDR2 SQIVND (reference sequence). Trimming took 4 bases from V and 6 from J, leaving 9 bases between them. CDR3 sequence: CASSTDSDGYTF. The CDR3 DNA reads TGTGCCAGTAGTACCGACAGCGATGGCTACACCTTC.

The CDR3: CASSLKTGPGELFF. The CDR3 bases are TGTGCCAGCAGCCTAAAGACGGGGCCCGGGGAGCTGTTTTTT. This chain joins TRBV9 and TRBJ2-2; D possibly matches TRBD1 or TRBD2 (5 bases each). This CDR3 has 14 amino acids. Trimming pared 4 bases from V and 6 bases from J, leaving 13 bases between. Germline CDR1 reads SGDLS; CDR2 reads YYNGEE. Based on the CDR3 plus reference TRBV9 and TRBJ2-2, the full variable domain is DSGVTQTPKHLITATGQRVTLRCSPRSGDLSVYWYQQSLDQGLQFLIQYYNGEERAKGNILERFSAQQFPDLHSELNLSSLELGDSALYFCASSLKTGPGELFFGEGSRLTVL.

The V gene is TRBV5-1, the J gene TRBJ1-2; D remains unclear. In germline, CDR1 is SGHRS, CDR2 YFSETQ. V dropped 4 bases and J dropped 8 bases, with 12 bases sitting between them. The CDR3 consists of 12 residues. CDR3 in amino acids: CASSMDRGGYTF. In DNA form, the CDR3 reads TGCGCCAGCAGCATGGACCGGGGAGGCTACACCTTC. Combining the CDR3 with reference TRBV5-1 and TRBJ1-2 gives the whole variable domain KAGVTQTPRYLIKTRGQQVTLSCSPISGHRSVSWYQQTPGQGLQFLFEYFSETQRNKGNFPGRFSGRQFSNSRSEMNVSTLELGDSALYLCASSMDRGGYTFGSGTRLTVV.

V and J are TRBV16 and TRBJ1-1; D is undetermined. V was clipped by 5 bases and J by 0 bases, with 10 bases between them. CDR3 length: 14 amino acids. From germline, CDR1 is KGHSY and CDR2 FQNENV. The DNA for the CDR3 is TGTGCCAGCAGCACTCGGGGAATGAACACTGAAGCTTTCTTT. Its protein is CASSTRGMNTEAFF.

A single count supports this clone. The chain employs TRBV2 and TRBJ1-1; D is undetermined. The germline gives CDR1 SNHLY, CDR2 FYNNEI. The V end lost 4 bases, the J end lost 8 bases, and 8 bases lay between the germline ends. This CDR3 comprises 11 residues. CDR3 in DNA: TGTGCCAGCAGTGGGTTCATAGAAGCTTTCTTT. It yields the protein CASSGFIEAFF.

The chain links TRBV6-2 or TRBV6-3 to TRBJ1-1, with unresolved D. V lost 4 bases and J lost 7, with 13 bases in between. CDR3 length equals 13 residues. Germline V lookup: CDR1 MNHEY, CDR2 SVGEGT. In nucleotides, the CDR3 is TGTGCCAGCAGTTTTCTAAGTTTCAATGAAGCTTTCTTT. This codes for CASSFLSFNEAFF.

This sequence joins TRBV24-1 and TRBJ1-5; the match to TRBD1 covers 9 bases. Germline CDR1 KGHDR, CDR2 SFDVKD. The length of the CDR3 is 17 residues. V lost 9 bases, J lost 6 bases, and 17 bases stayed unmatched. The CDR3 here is CATQQPGDRVRCQPQHF. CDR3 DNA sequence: TGTGCCACCCAGCAACCCGGGGACAGGGTAAGGTGTCAGCCCCAGCATTTT.